The 16 T cell receptor beta chains given below trace back to one sample, sequenced in a study of technical replicates of blood from a few donors. The method was immunoSEQ multiplex PCR; TCRdb's version includes in-frame clones alone and lacks a portion of them. This sample has some 87,000 clones, with 95% to 97% found just once. The material sequenced was T cells isolated from PBMCs. Receptors originate from a human donor in good health.

J is TRBJ2-7 and V is TRBV12-5; TRBD1 matches at 7 bases. The CDR3 extends over 15 amino acids. V trimming: 6 bases; J trimming: 2 bases; junction bases outside the gene matches: 10. Looked up from germline, CDR1 is LGHNT and CDR2 is FRNRAP. The CDR3 DNA is TGTGCTAGTGGGGGCCGACAGGGAGCCCCCTACGAGCAGTACTTC. Its protein product is CASGGRQGAPYEQYF.

The genes are TRBV10-3 and TRBJ1-1, with 9 nucleotides matching TRBD1. CDR3 length: 15 amino acids. Trimming cost V 4 bases and J 2 bases; bases outside gene matches: 5. The V gene's germline CDR1 is ENHRY and CDR2 SYGVKD. CDR3 in DNA: TGTGCCATCAGTGGTAAACAGGGGGCTAACACTGAAGCTTTCTTT. Translation gives CAISGKQGANTEAFF.

This rearrangement joins TRBV6-5 to TRBJ2-7; 14 nucleotides match TRBD2. V was clipped by 10 bases and J by 3 bases; unmatched bases: 5. The CDR3 totals 14 residues. The V gene's germline CDR1 is MNHEY and CDR2 SVGAGI. The CDR3: CATTGTSGGYEQYF. The CDR3 DNA follows: TGTGCCACTACCGGGACTAGCGGGGGCTACGAGCAGTACTTC.

The chain combines TRBV10-2 with TRBJ2-7, with TRBD2 identical over 7 bases. The CDR3 contains 14 residues. Germline CDR1 and CDR2: WSHSY and SAAADI. V was pared by 6 bases and J by 0 bases, with 5 bases of the junction left unmatched. The CDR3: CASRGGGSSYEQYF. Written as DNA, the CDR3 is TGCGCCAGCAGGGGGGGAGGGTCCTCCTACGAGCAGTACTTC.

This chain joins TRBV19 and TRBJ2-1, with 12 bases lining up with TRBD2. Losses at the gene ends were 4 bases for V and 4 bases for J; bases not matched to a gene: 11. This CDR3 is 18 amino acids long. Germline V gives CDR1 LNHDA, CDR2 SQIVND (reference sequence). The CDR3 here is CASSNRASGRAFYNEQFF. For the CDR3, the DNA is TGTGCCAGTAGTAATAGGGCTAGCGGGAGGGCCTTTTACAATGAGCAGTTCTTC. The whole variable domain, remainder taken from reference TRBV19 and TRBJ2-1, is DGGITQSPKYLFRKEGQNVTLSCEQNLNHDAMYWYRQDPGQGLRLIYYSQIVNDFQKGDIAEGYSVSREKKESFPLTVTSAQKNPTAFYLCASSNRASGRAFYNEQFFGPGTRLTVL.

In its sample, this clone was seen once. V is TRBV6-5 and J is TRBJ2-7, with D unresolved. CDR1 is MNHEY, CDR2 SVGAGI, per germline. The CDR3 contains 13 residues. Trimming left V 6 bases short and J 2 bases short, with 11 bases between. The CDR3 bases are TGTGCCAGCAGACCCAGCGACCCCTACGAGCAGTACTTC. Its protein is CASRPSDPYEQYF.

The V and J genes are TRBV9 and TRBJ2-1; 8 bases fit TRBD2. The CDR3 spans 15 residues. Losses at the gene ends were 2 bases for V and 4 bases for J; bases not matched to a gene: 5. Germline values: CDR1 SGDLS, CDR2 YYNGEE. CDR3 DNA sequence: TGTGCCAGCAGCGTCAGCGGGAGTGTGTACAATGAGCAGTTCTTC. Translating gives CASSVSGSVYNEQFF.

The chain uses TRBV6-6 and TRBJ1-1; D not certain. Germline V CDR1 and CDR2: MNHNY, SVGAGI (reference sequence). With 5 bases removed from V and 6 bases from J, the gap between germline ends came to 22 bases. The CDR3 spans 16 residues. The CDR3, as DNA: TGTGCCAGCAGTCGCACCCCCTTCATTTCCCGCGCTGAAGCTTTCTTT. Its protein is CASSRTPFISRAEAFF.

The chain uses TRBV5-1 and TRBJ2-7, with a tentative D call TRBD1 (6 bases). From germline, CDR1 is SGHRS and CDR2 YFSETQ. Deletions cut 4 bases from V and 2 bases from J, with 10 bases between. This CDR3 has 13 amino acids. The CDR3 sequence is CASSPWTAYEQYF. CDR3 coding DNA: TGCGCCAGCAGCCCGTGGACAGCCTACGAGCAGTACTTC.

This clone was recorded only once. V is TRBV27 and J is TRBJ2-5; D possibly corresponds to TRBD1 (5 bases). The V gene lost 3 bases and the J gene lost 4 bases, with 9 bases spanning the gap. CDR3 length equals 13 residues. The germline V gene encodes CDR1 MNHEY and CDR2 SMNVEV (reference sequence). The CDR3 region is CASSLEGAETQYF. In nucleotides, the CDR3 is TGTGCCAGCAGTTTGGAAGGGGCAGAGACCCAGTACTTC.

The rearrangement joins TRBV10-3 to TRBJ2-7; possibly TRBD1 for D (6 bases). The CDR3 runs 15 residues. V was pared by 6 bases and J by 4 bases, with 19 bases between. In germline, CDR1 is ENHRY, CDR2 SYGVKD. The CDR3 region is CAIRLNSGHLYEQYF. As DNA, the CDR3 is TGTGCCATCAGATTAAACTCGGGACACTTGTACGAGCAGTACTTC.

The genes are TRBV11-1 and TRBJ2-7, with TRBD2 matching 14 bases. Germline CDR1 SGHAT, CDR2 FQDESV (reference sequence). This CDR3 spans 16 amino acids. The V and J ends lost 6 bases and 4 bases, in that order; junction bases with no gene match: 8. Here the CDR3 reads CASSLGLAGAVYEQYF. Written as DNA, the CDR3 is TGTGCCAGCAGTTTGGGACTAGCGGGAGCGGTATACGAGCAGTACTTC. Complete variable domain (other parts from reference TRBV11-1 and TRBJ2-7): EAEVAQSPRYKITEKSQAVAFWCDPISGHATLYWYRQILGQGPELLVQFQDESVVDDSQLPKDRFSAERLKGVDSTLKIQPAELGDSAMYLCASSLGLAGAVYEQYFGPGTRLTVT.

This clone was recorded only once. The rearrangement uses TRBV28 and TRBJ1-5; D is perhaps TRBD1 (6 bases). This CDR3 contains 15 residues. Trimming pared 3 bases from V and 6 bases from J, leaving 15 bases between. The germline V gene has CDR1 MDHEN and CDR2 SYDVKM. The CDR3 DNA reads TGTGCCAGCAGTTTCCAGGGGCGGCCTGGTCAGCCCCAGCATTTT. Translation gives CASSFQGRPGQPQHF.

The rearrangement joins TRBV11-3 to TRBJ2-2; D is uncertain. The CDR3 sequence is 13 residues long. The germline CDR1 and CDR2 sequences are SGHNT and YENEEA. The germline V and J ends were trimmed by 1 base and 6 bases, with 6 bases remaining between them. CDR3 sequence (DNA): TGTGCCAGCAGCTTAGGTGTATCCGGGGAGCTGTTTTTT. Amino acids: CASSLGVSGELFF.

A remark on this clone: The junction shows a germline mismatch at one end, possibly a read error. The rearrangement links TRBV7-9 to TRBJ2-3, with no clear D. This CDR3 contains 13 residues. Per germline, CDR1 SEHNR and CDR2 FQNEAQ (reference sequence). CDR3 DNA sequence: TGTGCCAGCAGCCCCTTTAGCAGAGATACGCAGTATTTT. Protein product: CASSPFSRDTQYF.

The gene calls are TRBV29-1 and TRBJ2-7; tentative D call: TRBD1 (7 bases). The CDR3 extends over 13 amino acids. V was clipped by 5 bases and J by 2 bases, with 13 bases between them. Germline-derived CDR1 and CDR2 are SQVTM and ANQGSEA. The CDR3: CSVRRGATYEQYF. DNA of the CDR3: TGCAGCGTTCGCAGGGGGGCCACCTACGAGCAGTACTTC.